This TCR beta chain comes out of a study of T cell repertoires in cytomegalovirus infection. Across the whole study: In the study, CMV epitopes included recently identified HLA-C-restricted and well-studied HLA-B-restricted ones.

Regarding this clonotype: Its target is not known.

CDR3 length: 15 residues. The germline gives CDR1 SGHVS, CDR2 FNYEAQ. V was pared by 5 bases and J by 5 bases, with 16 bases between. TCRdb re-called the reads through MiXCR, storing one row per CDR3 protein. This repertoire shows some 560,000 distinct CDR3 sequences, just under 40% found once; its top ten account for roughly 50%. Study-level points and caveats: HLA-C-restricted CMV-specific TCR beta clonotypes prevailed in the ex vivo response.

Sequences were derived from cultured PBMCs, sampled from culture after CMV antigen stimulation. The V call is TRBV7-6, the J call TRBJ2-1; perhaps TRBD2 as D (7 bases). The TCR comes from a human donor in good health (CMV status not recorded). Some clones in this sample may be carry-over from other donors' samples. CDR3 residues: CASSLRGGQDNEQFF. CDR3 bases: TGTGCCAGCAGCCTGAGGGGGGGCCAAGACAATGAGCAGTTCTTC.